This is a list of T cell receptor beta chains from one sample in a study. MiXCR, run by TCRdb on the 5' RACE reads, gives a single entry per CDR3 protein. The table includes over 25,000 distinct CDR3 sequences, approximately 30% detected once. The sample was naive CD4+ T cells sorted from a lymph node. The receptor set was obtained from a female donor with breast cancer. The CDR3 runs from the conserved cysteine through the conserved F or W. A D gene is named only where the DNA matches it firmly. Only part of the rows carry a size: once, few, many, or a class if the clone is expanded.

size: -; V: TRBV28; D: -; length: 15; J: TRBJ1-3; DNA: TGTGCCAGCAGGGGAAAGGGAAACTCTGGAAACACCATATATTTT; CDR3: CASRGKGNSGNTIYF
size: many; V: TRBV9; D: TRBD2; length: 16; J: TRBJ2-1; DNA: TGTGCCAGCAGCCCTTGGGGTAGCGGGGTATACAATGAGCAGTTCTTC; CDR3: CASSPWGSGVYNEQFF
size: few; V: TRBV12-3/TRBV12-4; D: -; length: 11; J: TRBJ1-2; DNA: TGTGCCAGCAGTTTTGCCGACAGGTCTTCCTTC; CDR3: CASSFADRSSF
size: many; V: TRBV4-2; D: -; length: 15; J: TRBJ1-5; DNA: TGTGCCAGCAGCCAATCTCCCGATAGCAATCAGCCCCAGCATTTT; CDR3: CASSQSPDSNQPQHF
size: few; V: TRBV6-5; D: TRBD1; length: 15; J: TRBJ1-6; DNA: TGTGCCAGCAGCCTGGGTTTGGACAGGCTTTCACCCCTCCACTTT; CDR3: CASSLGLDRLSPLHF
size: -; V: TRBV11-1; D: -; length: 14; J: TRBJ2-7; DNA: TGTGCCAGCAGCTTCACAGGGACTTCCTACGAGCAGTACTTC; CDR3: CASSFTGTSYEQYF
size: many; V: TRBV5-1; D: -; length: 14; J: TRBJ1-1; DNA: TGCGCCAGCAGCTTGGACATAATGGACACTGAAGCTTTCTTT; CDR3: CASSLDIMDTEAFF
size: -; V: TRBV4-1; D: -; length: 13; J: TRBJ2-3; DNA: TGCGCCAGCAGCCAATGGCGCACAGATACGCAGTATTTT; CDR3: CASSQWRTDTQYF
size: few; V: TRBV6-2/TRBV6-3; D: TRBD1; length: 16; J: TRBJ2-3; DNA: TGTGCCAGCAGTTACCTGGGACAGGGGGGAGTGGATACGCAGTATTTT; CDR3: CASSYLGQGGVDTQYF
size: few; V: TRBV3-1; D: TRBD2; length: 17; J: TRBJ2-7; DNA: TGTGCCAGCAGCCAAGATCTCGCGGGGGGGCCGAAGTACGAGCAGTACTTC; CDR3: CASSQDLAGGPKYEQYF
size: -; V: TRBV5-6; D: TRBD1; length: 16; J: TRBJ2-3; DNA: TGTGCCAGCAGCGGACTGGACAGGGGGAGGATAGATACGCAGTATTTT; CDR3: CASSGLDRGRIDTQYF
size: few; V: TRBV10-3; D: TRBD1; length: 15; J: TRBJ2-7; DNA: TGTGCCATCAGGGGGACAGGGCCTAGCTCCTACGAGCAGTACTTC; CDR3: CAIRGTGPSSYEQYF
size: many; V: TRBV5-1; D: TRBD2; length: 14; J: TRBJ2-7; DNA: TGCGCCAGCAGGTATACTAGCGAGACCTACGAGCAGTACTTC; CDR3: CASRYTSETYEQYF
size: few; V: TRBV6-2/TRBV6-3; D: -; length: 13; J: TRBJ1-2; DNA: TGTGCCAGCAGTCACATCGGAAACTATGGCTACACCTTC; CDR3: CASSHIGNYGYTF
size: -; V: TRBV20-1; D: -; length: 15; J: TRBJ2-3; DNA: TGCAGTACCCCGGACAGACTCAGGGGCACAGATACGCAGTATTTT; CDR3: CSTPDRLRGTDTQYF
size: few; V: TRBV12-3/TRBV12-4; D: TRBD2; length: 17; J: TRBJ2-4; DNA: TGTGCCAGCAGTGCCGGGACTAGCGGGAGGAGTAGGGACATTCAGTACTTC; CDR3: CASSAGTSGRSRDIQYF
size: few; V: TRBV30; D: -; length: 12; J: TRBJ2-7; DNA: TGTGCCTTGCACGAAGGAACCTACGAGCAGTACTTC; CDR3: CALHEGTYEQYF
size: few; V: TRBV29-1; D: TRBD2; length: 14; J: TRBJ2-1; DNA: TGCAGCGCACTAGCGGGATCCTCCTACAATGAGCAGTTCTTC; CDR3: CSALAGSSYNEQFF
size: many; V: TRBV20-1; D: TRBD1; length: 14; J: TRBJ1-5; DNA: TGCAGTGCACCGGACAGGGGTTTAAATCAGCCCCAGCATTTT; CDR3: CSAPDRGLNQPQHF
size: -; V: TRBV12-3/TRBV12-4; D: TRBD2; length: 16; J: TRBJ2-3; DNA: TGTGCCAGCAGTCCCCCGTATCACGGACTAGTCGATACGCAGTATTTT; CDR3: CASSPPYHGLVDTQYF
size: many; V: TRBV5-6; D: -; length: 16; J: TRBJ2-3; DNA: TGTGCCAGCAGCTTCCGGAGCGGGTGGAGGTCAGATACGCAGTATTTT; CDR3: CASSFRSGWRSDTQYF
size: -; V: TRBV7-8; D: -; length: 14; J: TRBJ2-2; DNA: TGTACCAGCCGGTTGGACAGGAACACCGGGGAGCTGTTTTTT; CDR3: CTSRLDRNTGELFF
size: few; V: TRBV6-5; D: -; length: 15; J: TRBJ2-1; DNA: TGTGCCAGCAGTTACTCCCCCGGGGAATACAATGAGCAGTTCTTC; CDR3: CASSYSPGEYNEQFF
size: -; V: TRBV7-9; D: TRBD1; length: 16; J: TRBJ2-5; DNA: TGTGCCAGCAACATGGGGACAGGGGGCCACCAAGAGACCCAGTACTTC; CDR3: CASNMGTGGHQETQYF
size: -; V: TRBV5-1; D: -; length: 15; J: TRBJ1-1; DNA: TGCGCCAGCAGCTTGGCCTCCGGGGGGCCGACTGAAGCTTTCTTT; CDR3: CASSLASGGPTEAFF
size: many; V: TRBV12-3/TRBV12-4; D: -; length: 13; J: TRBJ1-1; DNA: TGTGCCAGCAGCTCCCTGGGAGACACTGAAGCTTTCTTT; CDR3: CASSSLGDTEAFF
size: few; V: TRBV10-3; D: -; length: 12; J: TRBJ2-7; DNA: TGTGCCATCAGTGAGACGTCCTACGAGCAGTACTTC; CDR3: CAISETSYEQYF
size: -; V: TRBV2; D: -; length: 14; J: TRBJ1-4; DNA: TGTGCCAGCCGTCCCCCTCTAACTAATGAAAAACTGTTTTTT; CDR3: CASRPPLTNEKLFF
size: -; V: TRBV6-5; D: -; length: 15; J: TRBJ1-3; DNA: TGTGCCAGCAGTTCCCCCACACGCTCTGGAACCACCATATATTTT; CDR3: CASSSPTRSGTTIYF
size: many; V: TRBV7-8; D: -; length: 15; J: TRBJ1-3; DNA: TGTGCCAGCACCGGGGGACAAAACTCTGGAAACACCATATATTTT; CDR3: CASTGGQNSGNTIYF
size: -; V: TRBV20-1; D: -; length: 15; J: TRBJ2-7; DNA: TGCAGTGCAGCGAGGACAGCCATGGAGAGGTCCGAGCAGTACTTC; CDR3: CSAARTAMERSEQYF
size: -; V: TRBV18; D: -; length: 13; J: TRBJ1-6; DNA: TGTGCCAGCTCACGGGGAGAATATTCACCCCTCCACTTT; CDR3: CASSRGEYSPLHF
size: many; V: TRBV10-3; D: -; length: 13; J: TRBJ2-3; DNA: TGTGCCATCAGTGAGCAGGAATCAGATACGCAGTATTTT; CDR3: CAISEQESDTQYF
size: many; V: TRBV6-5; D: TRBD1; length: 14; J: TRBJ1-2; DNA: TGTGCCAGCAGCGCCCAACGGACAGGGGGTGGCTACACCTTC; CDR3: CASSAQRTGGGYTF
size: -; V: TRBV5-5; D: -; length: 14; J: TRBJ1-1; DNA: TGTGCCAGCAGCAAAGAACAGGGTTACACTGAAGCTTTCTTT; CDR3: CASSKEQGYTEAFF
size: many; V: TRBV9; D: TRBD1; length: 14; J: TRBJ2-7; DNA: TGTGCCAGCAGCCCCAGGACAGGGCGGAACGAGCAGTACTTC; CDR3: CASSPRTGRNEQYF
size: -; V: TRBV3-1; D: TRBD2; length: 17; J: TRBJ2-1; DNA: TGTGCCAGCAGCCAGCGGGAGGGCCGCTACGCCTACAATGAGCAGTTCTTC; CDR3: CASSQREGRYAYNEQFF
size: few; V: TRBV12-3/TRBV12-4; D: -; length: 12; J: TRBJ2-1; DNA: TGTGCCAGCAGGGGTCCTCGGAATGAGCAGTTCTTC; CDR3: CASRGPRNEQFF
size: -; V: TRBV9; D: -; length: 12; J: TRBJ2-1; DNA: TGTGCCAGCGCCCTTTGGAACAATGAGCAGTTCTTC; CDR3: CASALWNNEQFF
size: -; V: TRBV7-9; D: TRBD2; length: 14; J: TRBJ2-6; DNA: TGTGCCAGTGCGGGGGGGTCTGGGGCCAACGTCCTGACTTTC; CDR3: CASAGGSGANVLTF
size: -; V: TRBV18; D: TRBD1; length: 13; J: TRBJ1-1; DNA: TGTGCCAGCTCTCCCCAGGGGGTCGATTGGGCTTTCTTT; CDR3: CASSPQGVDWAFF
size: -; V: TRBV5-1; D: TRBD1; length: 15; J: TRBJ2-2; DNA: TGCGCCAGCAAACAGGGGTCAGCGAACACCGGGGAGCTGTTTTTT; CDR3: CASKQGSANTGELFF
size: -; V: TRBV6-1; D: TRBD2; length: 18; J: TRBJ2-2; DNA: TGTGCCAGCAACACGCTGACTAGCGGGAGGGCGAGAGCCGGGGAGCTGTTTTTT; CDR3: CASNTLTSGRARAGELFF
size: many; V: TRBV5-1; D: -; length: 13; J: TRBJ2-1; DNA: TGCGCCAGCAGCTCCCGGGCCACCAATGAGCAGTTCTTC; CDR3: CASSSRATNEQFF
size: -; V: TRBV4-1; D: -; length: 16; J: TRBJ2-6; DNA: TGCGCCAGCAGCAAGGGACTTAGCTCTGGGGCCAACGTCCTGACTTTC; CDR3: CASSKGLSSGANVLTF
size: -; V: TRBV20-1; D: -; length: 13; J: TRBJ2-3; DNA: TGCAGTGCTAGAGTGGGGGGCACAGATACGCAGTATTTT; CDR3: CSARVGGTDTQYF
size: -; V: TRBV5-1; D: -; length: 14; J: TRBJ1-1; DNA: TGCGCCAGCAGCTTGGCCGGAGGGGACACTGAAGCTTTCTTT; CDR3: CASSLAGGDTEAFF